The 23 T cell receptor beta chains reported below all come from one sample, sequenced in a study of fetal regulatory T cell absence and autoimmunity. This table comes from immunoSEQ multiplex PCR, and its TCRdb copy is limited to in-frame clones, with some not included. Counted here are approximately 46,000 clones, roughly 80% occurring once; the ten biggest clones make up 0.35% to 0.45%. The specimen was cord blood. The source is a newborn boy with IPEX syndrome.

The chain links TRBV19 to TRBJ2-7; TRBD1 agrees at 9 bases. This CDR3 has 13 amino acids. With 4 bases clipped from V and 4 bases from J, the junction kept 2 bases outside the gene matches. Germline CDR1 is LNHDA and CDR2 is SQIVND (reference sequence). The CDR3 nucleotides are TGTGCCAGTAGTACGACAGGGGGATACGAGCAGTACTTC. Its translation is CASSTTGGYEQYF.

The chain couples TRBV9 to TRBJ2-2; 10 bases are a match to TRBD2. The CDR3 has 21 residues. The V gene's germline CDR1 is SGDLS and CDR2 YYNGEE. The junction had 15 bases not matched to a gene; V was cut back by 0 bases and J by 1 base. The CDR3 sequence is CASSVARLAGAYSLNTGELFF. In DNA, the CDR3 is TGTGCCAGCAGCGTAGCTCGGCTAGCGGGGGCGTACTCACTGAACACCGGGGAGCTGTTTTTT.

This rearrangement joins TRBV10-2 to TRBJ2-5; 7 bases line up with TRBD2. The CDR3 runs to 13 residues. Germline CDR1 is WSHSY and CDR2 is SAAADI. The V gene end was trimmed by 4 bases and the J gene end by 4 bases; junction bases not matched to a gene: 3. CDR3 coding DNA: TGCGCCAGCAGTGGGGGGAGGGCAGAGACCCAGTACTTC. Translation gives CASSGGRAETQYF.

This clone was seen only once. The chain links TRBV11-2 to TRBJ1-2; unclear D gene. From germline, CDR1 is SGHAT and CDR2 FQNNGV. The CDR3 is made up of 13 amino acids. Trimming took 5 bases from V and 2 from J, leaving 9 bases between them. The CDR3 sequence: CASSPAGNYGYTF. CDR3 sequence (DNA): TGTGCCAGCAGCCCCGCCGGGAACTATGGCTACACCTTC. The complete variable domain, with remaining parts taken from reference TRBV11-2 and TRBJ1-2, reads EAGVAQSPRYKIIEKRQSVAFWCNPISGHATLYWYQQILGQGPKLLIQFQNNGVVDDSQLPKDRFSAERLKGVDSTLKIQPAKLEDSAVYLCASSPAGNYGYTFGSGTRLTVV.

V usage is TRBV27 and J usage is TRBJ1-2; a possible D gene is TRBD1 (5 bases). CDR1 MNHEY and CDR2 SMNVEV come from the germline V gene (reference sequence). The ends were cut back, 8 bases at V and 4 bases at J, with 17 bases in the middle. The CDR3 has 14 amino acids. CDR3 sequence (DNA): TGTGCCAGCGGAACTACAGGCGACGCCTATGGCTACACCTTC. This sequence encodes CASGTTGDAYGYTF.

The chain carries TRBV6-4 and TRBJ2-3, with TRBD2 identical over 8 bases. With 2 bases clipped from V and 5 bases from J, the junction kept 12 bases outside the gene matches. This CDR3 is 17 amino acids long. Looked up from germline, CDR1 is MRHNA and CDR2 is SNTAGT. The CDR3 bases are TGTGCCAGCAGTGACACCCGAGGCGGGGGGTGTAAAGATACGCAGTATTTT. Its protein product is CASSDTRGGGCKDTQYF.

The V gene is TRBV7-2, the J gene TRBJ2-1; D not resolved. CDR3 length: 14 residues. Deletions cut 1 base from V and 3 bases from J, with 7 bases between. Germline V CDR1 and CDR2: SGHTA, FQGNSA. In DNA form, the CDR3 reads TGTGCCAGCAGCTTAGTGGAGTTCTACAATGAGCAGTTCTTC. This encodes CASSLVEFYNEQFF.

The chain couples TRBV5-6 to TRBJ2-3; TRBD2 matches 7 bases. After removal of 0 bases from V and 8 bases from J, the junction contained 6 bases not matched to a gene. This CDR3 has 14 residues. Germline loops: CDR1 SGHDT, CDR2 YYEEEE. CDR3 loop: CASSLGTRGFTQYF. In DNA form, the CDR3 reads TGTGCCAGCAGCTTGGGGACTAGAGGATTTACGCAGTATTTT.

Concerning this clone: Other DNA variants within this sample encode the same CDR3. V gene TRBV19 combines with J gene TRBJ2-7; 11 bases are a match to TRBD1. This CDR3 region has 13 residues. Per germline, CDR1 LNHDA and CDR2 SQIVND (reference sequence). The ends lost 5 bases at V and 3 bases at J; junction bases unmatched: 0. The CDR3 loop is CASSGTGGYEQYF. CDR3 nucleotides: TGTGCCAGTAGTGGGACAGGGGGCTACGAGCAGTACTTC.

This clone was detected once. The rearrangement links TRBV7-2 to TRBJ2-5; D is possibly TRBD1 or TRBD2 (7 bases each). This CDR3 contains 14 residues. Trimming removed 6 bases from V and 5 bases from J, with 16 bases in between. Germline CDR1 and CDR2: SGHTA and FQGNSA. In DNA form, the CDR3 reads TGTGCCAGCAGTCAGGGGGGCGGGGGTGAGACCCAGTACTTC. Its translation: CASSQGGGGETQYF.

The chain recombines TRBV7-6 with TRBJ2-2; 14 bases align to TRBD2. The CDR3 contains 18 residues. The V gene's germline CDR1 is SGHVS and CDR2 FNYEAQ. V gave up 5 bases and J gave up 1 base; unmatched junction bases: 6. The CDR3 loop is CASSAGLAGAVNTGELFF. CDR3 sequence (DNA): TGTGCCAGCAGCGCGGGACTAGCGGGAGCCGTGAACACCGGGGAGCTGTTTTTT.

A remark on this clone: The sample carries other DNA sequences with the same CDR3. This chain connects TRBV19 to TRBJ2-7; 9 bases line up with TRBD1. This CDR3 is 13 amino acids long. Trimming at V came to 3 bases and at J to 3 bases, leaving 0 bases not matched to a gene. Germline assignment: CDR1 LNHDA and CDR2 SQIVND (reference sequence). CDR3 in DNA: TGTGCCAGTAGTATGGGACAGGGCTACGAGCAGTACTTC. This encodes CASSMGQGYEQYF.

The chain employs TRBV6-1 and TRBJ2-1; 8 nucleotides align to TRBD2. Per germline, CDR1 MNHNS and CDR2 SASEGT. CDR3 length: 14 amino acids. V dropped 8 bases and J dropped 4; count of bases not matched to a gene: 7. The CDR3, as DNA: TGTGCCAGCGCTGCGACTAGCGTATACAATGAGCAGTTCTTC. As protein: CASAATSVYNEQFF.

The V and J genes are TRBV6-6 and TRBJ1-2; D unresolved. Germline V gene sequence: CDR1 MNHNY, CDR2 SVGAGI (reference sequence). With 0 bases removed from V and 4 bases from J, the gap between germline ends came to 3 bases. The length of the CDR3 is 12 residues. Written as DNA, the CDR3 is TGTGCCAGCAGTTACTCGACCTATGGCTACACCTTC. It encodes CASSYSTYGYTF.

The chain combines TRBV2 with TRBJ2-7; the D gene could be TRBD1 or TRBD2 (5 bases each). The CDR3 is made up of 12 amino acids. V lost 8 bases and J 7 bases, leaving 15 bases between the germline ends. From germline, CDR1 is SNHLY and CDR2 FYNNEI. CDR3 sequence (DNA): TGTGCCAGCCGGGGCAGGGTGGGAGAGCAGTACTTC. This encodes CASRGRVGEQYF. The full variable domain, with the rest looked up from reference TRBV2 and TRBJ2-7, is EPEVTQTPSHQVTQMGQEVILRCVPISNHLYFYWYRQILGQKVEFLVSFYNNEISEKSEIFDDQFSVERPDGSNFTLKIRSTKLEDSAMYFCASRGRVGEQYFGPGTRLTVT.

This rearrangement joins TRBV10-3 to TRBJ2-5, with a tentative D call TRBD2 (5 bases). The V end lost 4 bases, the J end lost 1 base, and 13 bases lay between the germline ends. Germline V gives CDR1 ENHRY, CDR2 SYGVKD. The CDR3 covers 15 residues. CDR3: CAISGPSGGQETQYF. The CDR3 DNA follows: TGTGCCATCAGTGGTCCCAGCGGCGGCCAAGAGACCCAGTACTTC.

J is TRBJ1-1 and V is TRBV6-6; D remains unclear. The CDR3 extends over 15 amino acids. Germline-derived CDR1 and CDR2 are MNHNY and SVGAGI (reference sequence). Trimming removed 0 bases from V and 0 bases from J, with 8 bases in between. The CDR3 DNA reads as TGTGCCAGCAGTTACTCCGGACGCCTGAACACTGAAGCTTTCTTT. As protein: CASSYSGRLNTEAFF.

The J gene is TRBJ2-1, the V gene TRBV9; the D gene is possibly TRBD1 (6 bases). The germline CDR1 and CDR2 sequences are SGDLS and YYNGEE. CDR3 length: 13 residues. V was clipped by 4 bases and J by 7 bases, with 12 bases between them. The CDR3 DNA reads as TGTGCCAGCAGCCTTGGGGGCGAGAATGAGCAGTTCTTC. Protein sequence: CASSLGGENEQFF.

This chain links TRBV7-9 with TRBJ1-4, with D uncertain. Per germline, CDR1 SEHNR and CDR2 FQNEAQ (reference sequence). There are 12 residues in the CDR3. Trimming removed 3 bases at V and 7 bases at J, with 6 bases between. Here the CDR3 DNA reads TGTGCCAGCAGCTTCATCGCTGAAAAACTGTTTTTT. Translating gives CASSFIAEKLFF. The full variable domain, completed using reference TRBV7-9 and TRBJ1-4, is DTGVSQNPRHKITKRGQNVTFRCDPISEHNRLYWYRQTLGQGPEFLTYFQNEAQLEKSRLLSDRFSAERPKGSFSTLEIQRTEQGDSAMYLCASSFIAEKLFFGSGTQLSVL.

V gene TRBV5-1 combines with J gene TRBJ2-7; 9 bases align to TRBD1. The CDR3 contains 15 residues. Germline V gene sequence: CDR1 SGHRS, CDR2 YFSETQ. V was pared by 4 bases and J by 3 bases, with 8 bases of the junction left unmatched. In DNA form, the CDR3 reads TGCGCCAGCAGCCCAGCCGGGACAGGGATCTACGAGCAGTACTTC. Amino acid sequence: CASSPAGTGIYEQYF.

The J gene is TRBJ2-7, the V gene TRBV2, with TRBD2 as a possible D gene (6 bases). The CDR3 is 17 residues long. Deletions cut 6 bases from V and 2 bases from J, with 23 bases between. CDR1 and CDR2 (germline): SNHLY, FYNNEI. CDR3 protein: CASSWGSENGGPYEQYF. In nucleotides, the CDR3 is TGTGCCAGCAGCTGGGGGTCCGAAAACGGAGGGCCCTACGAGCAGTACTTC.

J is TRBJ2-6 and V is TRBV4-3, with D uncertain. Germline CDR1 LGHNA, CDR2 YSLEER. V lost 0 bases, J lost 1 base, and 10 bases lay in between. CDR3 length: 17 amino acids. CDR3: CASSQDGPGSGANVLTF. CDR3 nucleotide sequence: TGCGCCAGCAGCCAAGATGGCCCCGGATCTGGGGCCAACGTCCTGACTTTC.

This rearrangement joins TRBV10-3 to TRBJ2-7; D possibly corresponds to TRBD2 (6 bases). Trimming took off 2 bases at V and 2 bases at J, with 13 bases between the two ends. Germline V CDR1 and CDR2: ENHRY, SYGVKD. The CDR3 has 15 residues. The DNA for the CDR3 is TGTGCCATCAGTGAGAGGAAGCGGGCCCCCTACGAGCAGTACTTC. It specifies CAISERKRAPYEQYF.